The next 6 T cell receptor beta chains were all read from a single sample in a study of regulatory and conventional T cells in RAG deficiency. Blood CD4+ CD25-low CD127-high conventional T cells supplied the genomic DNA template. Clones were read by immunoSEQ multiplex PCR, and TCRdb kept only the in-frame ones, dropping some. The repertoire includes 8,000 to 10,000 clones, around 94% of them detected once, and almost 1.5% sits in the top ten. Sequenced input: CD4+ effector T cells sorted from blood. These receptors all come from a human donor with RAG deficiency presenting as severe combined immunodeficiency.

The chain employs TRBV11-2 and TRBJ2-3; D might be TRBD2 (6 bases). The CDR3 loop spans 16 amino acids. Per the germline V gene, CDR1 is SGHAT and CDR2 is FQNNGV. The V end was cut by 1 base, the J end by 0 bases, with 11 bases between. The CDR3 is CASSLVGGLSTDTQYF. Here the CDR3 DNA reads TGTGCCAGCAGCTTAGTGGGGGGACTCAGCACAGATACGCAGTATTTT.

This clone was detected once. This chain uses TRBV5-1 with TRBJ2-5; D might be TRBD2 (5 bases). The CDR3 extends over 14 amino acids. The V gene's germline CDR1 is SGHRS and CDR2 YFSETQ. Trimming cost V 4 bases and J 4 bases, with 14 bases left between them. CDR3 sequence (DNA): TGCGCCAGCAGCGGTGGACTCGTTCCAGAGACCCAGTACTTC. Protein: CASSGGLVPETQYF.

For the CDR3, the DNA is TGCGCCAGCAGCTTAGGGACAGGGGAAGAGACCCAGTACTTC. This encodes CASSLGTGEETQYF. The chain is built from TRBV5-1 and TRBJ2-5; TRBD1 aligns across 10 bases. J gave up 3 bases and V 2 bases, and 1 base lay outside the gene matches. CDR1 SGHRS and CDR2 YFSETQ come from the germline V gene. The CDR3 loop spans 14 amino acids.

The chain has TRBV7-2 and TRBJ2-3; 10 positions agree with TRBD1. Germline CDR1 reads SGHTA; CDR2 reads FQGNSA. V was pared by 3 bases and J by 4 bases, with 1 base of the junction left unmatched. The CDR3 consists of 14 residues. CDR3 coding DNA: TGTGCCAGCAGCTTCGGACAGGGGGCAGATACGCAGTATTTT. Amino acid sequence: CASSFGQGADTQYF.

The rearrangement joins TRBV10-3 to TRBJ1-1, with 9 bases lining up with TRBD1. V dropped 6 bases and J dropped 7; count of bases not matched to a gene: 6. Germline CDR1 and CDR2: ENHRY and SYGVKD. The CDR3 runs to 13 residues. CDR3 region: CAIRDRGEGEAFF. The CDR3 coding sequence is TGTGCCATCAGGGACAGGGGAGAGGGTGAAGCTTTCTTT.

The V gene is TRBV7-2, the J gene TRBJ2-3, with D tentatively TRBD1 (5 bases). The length of the CDR3 is 15 residues. V lost 1 base, J lost 2 bases, and 10 bases lay in between. Germline V CDR1 and CDR2: SGHTA, FQGNSA. CDR3 region: CASSLDGAYTDTQYF. The CDR3 nucleotides read TGTGCCAGCAGCTTAGATGGGGCCTACACAGATACGCAGTATTTT.